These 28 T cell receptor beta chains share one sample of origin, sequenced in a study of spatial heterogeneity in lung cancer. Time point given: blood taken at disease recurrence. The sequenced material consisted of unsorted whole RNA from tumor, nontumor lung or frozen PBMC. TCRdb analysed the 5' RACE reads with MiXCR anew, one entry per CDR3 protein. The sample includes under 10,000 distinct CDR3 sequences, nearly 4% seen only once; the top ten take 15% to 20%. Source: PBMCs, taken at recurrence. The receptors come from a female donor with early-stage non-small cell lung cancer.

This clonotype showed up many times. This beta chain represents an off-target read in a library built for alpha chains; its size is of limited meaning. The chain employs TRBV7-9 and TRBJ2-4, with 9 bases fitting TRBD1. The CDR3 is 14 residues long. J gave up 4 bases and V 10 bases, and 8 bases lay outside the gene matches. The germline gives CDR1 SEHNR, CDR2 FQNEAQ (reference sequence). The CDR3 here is CAISSGTGKNIQYF. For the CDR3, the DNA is TGTGCCATCTCCTCCGGGACAGGGAAAAACATTCAGTACTTC.

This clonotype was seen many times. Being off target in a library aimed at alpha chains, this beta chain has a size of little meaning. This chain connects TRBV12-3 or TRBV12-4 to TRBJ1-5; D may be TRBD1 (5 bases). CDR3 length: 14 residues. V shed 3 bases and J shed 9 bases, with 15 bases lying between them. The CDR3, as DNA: TGTGCCAGCAGTTTCAGGGAGCCTAAAGGGCCCCAGCATTTT. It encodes CASSFREPKGPQHF.

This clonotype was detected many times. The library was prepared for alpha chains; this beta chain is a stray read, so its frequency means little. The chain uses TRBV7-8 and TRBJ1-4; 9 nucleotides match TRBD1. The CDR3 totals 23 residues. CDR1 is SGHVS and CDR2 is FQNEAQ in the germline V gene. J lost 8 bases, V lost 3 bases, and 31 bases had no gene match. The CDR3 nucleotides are TGTGCCAGCAGCTTCCCGCGGGACAGGGTATACCCCACCGTGGTCGGAATAGAGGAAAAACTGTTTTTT. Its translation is CASSFPRDRVYPTVVGIEEKLFF.

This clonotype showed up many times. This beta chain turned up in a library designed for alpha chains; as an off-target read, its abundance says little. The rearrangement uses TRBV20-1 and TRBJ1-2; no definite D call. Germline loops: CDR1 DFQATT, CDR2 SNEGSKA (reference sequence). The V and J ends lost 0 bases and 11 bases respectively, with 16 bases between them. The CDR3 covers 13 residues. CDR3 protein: CSARDGGLLSYTF. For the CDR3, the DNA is TGCAGTGCTAGAGATGGAGGGCTCCTATCTTACACCTTC.

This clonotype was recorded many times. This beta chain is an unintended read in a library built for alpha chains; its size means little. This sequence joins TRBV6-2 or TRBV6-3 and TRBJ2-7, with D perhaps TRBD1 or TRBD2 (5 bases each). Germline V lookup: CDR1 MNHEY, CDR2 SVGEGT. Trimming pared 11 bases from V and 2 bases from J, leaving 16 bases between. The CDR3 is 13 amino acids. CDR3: CAVIRDGTYEQYF. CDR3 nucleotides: TGTGCCGTGATCCGGGACGGGACCTACGAGCAGTACTTC.

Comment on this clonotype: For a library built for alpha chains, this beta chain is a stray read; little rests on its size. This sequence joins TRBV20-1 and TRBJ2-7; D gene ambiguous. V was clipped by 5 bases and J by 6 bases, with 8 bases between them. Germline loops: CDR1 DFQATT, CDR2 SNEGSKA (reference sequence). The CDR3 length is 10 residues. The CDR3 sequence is CSAWIGEQYF. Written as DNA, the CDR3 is TGCAGTGCTTGGATTGGCGAGCAGTACTTC.

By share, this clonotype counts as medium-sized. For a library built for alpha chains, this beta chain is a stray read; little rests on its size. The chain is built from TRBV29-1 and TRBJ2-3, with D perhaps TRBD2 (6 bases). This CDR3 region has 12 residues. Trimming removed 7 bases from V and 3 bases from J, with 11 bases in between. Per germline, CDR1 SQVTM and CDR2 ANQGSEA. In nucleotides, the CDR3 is TGCAGCGCGGGACTGGGGACAGATACGCAGTATTTT. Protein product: CSAGLGTDTQYF.

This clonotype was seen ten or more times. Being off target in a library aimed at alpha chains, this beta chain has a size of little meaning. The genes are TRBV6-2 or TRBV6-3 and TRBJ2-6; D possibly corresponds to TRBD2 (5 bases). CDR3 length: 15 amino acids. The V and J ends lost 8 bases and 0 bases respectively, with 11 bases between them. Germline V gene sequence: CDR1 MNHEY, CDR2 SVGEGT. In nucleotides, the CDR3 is TGTGCCAGCGAGGGTGGGAGCTCTGGGGCCAACGTCCTGACTTTC. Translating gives CASEGGSSGANVLTF.

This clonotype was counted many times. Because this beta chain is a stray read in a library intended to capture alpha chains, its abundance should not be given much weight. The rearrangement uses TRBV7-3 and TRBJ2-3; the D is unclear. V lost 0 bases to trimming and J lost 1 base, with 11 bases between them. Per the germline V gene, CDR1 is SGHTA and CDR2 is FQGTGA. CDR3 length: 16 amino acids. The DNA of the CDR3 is TGTGCCAGCAGCTTAACGGGCGGCGTGGGCACAGATACGCAGTATTTT. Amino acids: CASSLTGGVGTDTQYF.

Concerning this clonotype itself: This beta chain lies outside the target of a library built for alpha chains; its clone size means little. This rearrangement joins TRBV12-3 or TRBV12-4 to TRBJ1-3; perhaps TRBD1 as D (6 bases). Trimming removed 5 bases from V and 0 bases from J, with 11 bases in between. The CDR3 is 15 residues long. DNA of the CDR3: TGTGCCAGCAGTGCGGGGGCCTTCTCTGGAAACACCATATATTTT. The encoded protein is CASSAGAFSGNTIYF.

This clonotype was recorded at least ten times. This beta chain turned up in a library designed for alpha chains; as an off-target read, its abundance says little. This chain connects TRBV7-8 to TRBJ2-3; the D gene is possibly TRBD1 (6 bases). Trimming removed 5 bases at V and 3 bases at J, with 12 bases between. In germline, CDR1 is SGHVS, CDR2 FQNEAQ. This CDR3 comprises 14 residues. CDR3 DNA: TGTGCCAGCAGCCCTAGGGGGAGTACAGATACGCAGTATTTT. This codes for CASSPRGSTDTQYF.

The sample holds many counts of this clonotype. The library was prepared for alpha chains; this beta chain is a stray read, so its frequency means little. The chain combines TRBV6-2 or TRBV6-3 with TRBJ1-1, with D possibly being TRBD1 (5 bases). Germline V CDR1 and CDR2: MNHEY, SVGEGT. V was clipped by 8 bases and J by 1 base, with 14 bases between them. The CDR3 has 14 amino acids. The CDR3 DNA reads TGTGCCAGCGGGGGTGTTGGCCGGAACACTGAAGCTTTCTTT. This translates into CASGGVGRNTEAFF.

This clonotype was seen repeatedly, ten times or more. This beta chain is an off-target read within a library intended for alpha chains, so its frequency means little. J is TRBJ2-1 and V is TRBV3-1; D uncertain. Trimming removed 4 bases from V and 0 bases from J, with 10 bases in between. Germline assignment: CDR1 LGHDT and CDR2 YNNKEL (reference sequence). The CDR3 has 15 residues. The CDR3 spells CASSPTGYSYNEQFF. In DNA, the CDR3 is TGTGCCAGCAGCCCGACCGGCTACTCCTACAATGAGCAGTTCTTC.

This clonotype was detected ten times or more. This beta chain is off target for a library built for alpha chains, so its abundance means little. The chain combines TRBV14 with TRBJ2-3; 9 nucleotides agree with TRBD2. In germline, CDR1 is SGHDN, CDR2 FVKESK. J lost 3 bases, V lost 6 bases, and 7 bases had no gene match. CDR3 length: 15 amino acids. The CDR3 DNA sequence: TGTGCCAGCAGGTTAGCGGGAGCGGAGACAGATACGCAGTATTTT. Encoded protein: CASRLAGAETDTQYF.

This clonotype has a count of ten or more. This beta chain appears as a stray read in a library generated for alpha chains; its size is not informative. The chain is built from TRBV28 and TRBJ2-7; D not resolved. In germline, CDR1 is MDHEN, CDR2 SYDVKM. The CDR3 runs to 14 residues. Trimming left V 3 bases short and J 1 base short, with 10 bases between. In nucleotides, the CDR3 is TGTGCCAGCAGTTTGATGCCGGATTCCTACGAGCAGTACTTC. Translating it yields CASSLMPDSYEQYF. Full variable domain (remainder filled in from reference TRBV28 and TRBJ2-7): DVKVTQSSRYLVKRTGEKVFLECVQDMDHENMFWYRQDPGLGLRLIYFSYDVKMKEKGDIPEGYSVSREKKERFSLILESASTNQTSMYLCASSLMPDSYEQYFGPGTRLTVT.

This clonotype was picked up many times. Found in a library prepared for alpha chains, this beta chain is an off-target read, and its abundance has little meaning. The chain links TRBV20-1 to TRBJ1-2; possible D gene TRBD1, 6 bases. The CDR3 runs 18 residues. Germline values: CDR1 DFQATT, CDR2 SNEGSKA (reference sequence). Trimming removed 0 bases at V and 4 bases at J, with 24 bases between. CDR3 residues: CSARDSQGSTKLFYGYTF. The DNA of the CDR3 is TGCAGTGCTAGAGATTCCCAGGGGAGCACGAAGTTGTTCTATGGCTACACCTTC.

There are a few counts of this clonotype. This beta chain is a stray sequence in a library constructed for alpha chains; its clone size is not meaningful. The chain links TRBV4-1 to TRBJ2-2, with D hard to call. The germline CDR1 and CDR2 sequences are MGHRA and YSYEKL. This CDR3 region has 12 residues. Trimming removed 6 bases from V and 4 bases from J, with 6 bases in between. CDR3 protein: CASSPFTGELFF. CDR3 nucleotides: TGCGCCAGCAGTCCCTTCACCGGGGAGCTGTTTTTT.

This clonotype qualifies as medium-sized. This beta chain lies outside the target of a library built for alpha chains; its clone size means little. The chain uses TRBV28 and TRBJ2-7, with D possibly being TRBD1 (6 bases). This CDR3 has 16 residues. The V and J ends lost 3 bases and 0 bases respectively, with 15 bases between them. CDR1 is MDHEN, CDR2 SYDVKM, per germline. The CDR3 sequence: CASSFSGQTGSYEQYF. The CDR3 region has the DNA TGTGCCAGCAGTTTCTCGGGTCAGACAGGCTCCTACGAGCAGTACTTC.

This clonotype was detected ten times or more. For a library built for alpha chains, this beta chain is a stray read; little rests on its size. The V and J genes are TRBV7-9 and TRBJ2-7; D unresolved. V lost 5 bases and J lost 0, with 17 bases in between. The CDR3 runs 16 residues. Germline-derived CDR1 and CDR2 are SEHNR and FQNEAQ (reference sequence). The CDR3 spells CASSPTGGLSSYEQYF. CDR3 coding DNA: TGTGCCAGCAGCCCGACCGGTGGCCTAAGCTCCTACGAGCAGTACTTC.

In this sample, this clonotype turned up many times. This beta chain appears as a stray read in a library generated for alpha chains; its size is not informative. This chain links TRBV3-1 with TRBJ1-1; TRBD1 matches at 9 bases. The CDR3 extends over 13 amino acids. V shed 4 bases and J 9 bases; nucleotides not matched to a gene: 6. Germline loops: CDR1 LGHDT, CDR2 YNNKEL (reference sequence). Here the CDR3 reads CASSRTGDHKAFF. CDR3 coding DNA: TGTGCCAGCAGCCGGACAGGGGACCATAAAGCTTTCTTT.

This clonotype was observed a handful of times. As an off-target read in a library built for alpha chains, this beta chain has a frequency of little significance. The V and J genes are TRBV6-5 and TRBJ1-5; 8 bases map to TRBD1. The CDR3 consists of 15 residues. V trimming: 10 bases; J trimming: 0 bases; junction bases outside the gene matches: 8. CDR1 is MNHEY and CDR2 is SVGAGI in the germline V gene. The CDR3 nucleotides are TGTGCCACCGGGACAGGAGTTTATAGCAATCAGCCCCAGCATTTT. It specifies CATGTGVYSNQPQHF.

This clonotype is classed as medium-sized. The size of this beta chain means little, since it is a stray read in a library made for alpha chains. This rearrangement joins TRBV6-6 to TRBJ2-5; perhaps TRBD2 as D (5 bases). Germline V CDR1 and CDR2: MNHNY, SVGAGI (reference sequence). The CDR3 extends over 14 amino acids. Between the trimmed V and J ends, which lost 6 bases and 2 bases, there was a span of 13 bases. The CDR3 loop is CASRTPGSQETQYF. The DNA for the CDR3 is TGTGCCAGCAGGACGCCGGGATCACAAGAGACCCAGTACTTC.

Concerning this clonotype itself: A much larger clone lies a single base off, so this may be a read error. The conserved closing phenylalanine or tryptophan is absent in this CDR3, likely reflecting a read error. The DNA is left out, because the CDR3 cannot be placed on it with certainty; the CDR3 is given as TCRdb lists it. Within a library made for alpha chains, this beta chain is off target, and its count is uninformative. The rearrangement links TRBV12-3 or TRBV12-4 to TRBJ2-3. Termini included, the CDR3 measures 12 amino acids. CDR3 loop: CASSLASKLKYS.

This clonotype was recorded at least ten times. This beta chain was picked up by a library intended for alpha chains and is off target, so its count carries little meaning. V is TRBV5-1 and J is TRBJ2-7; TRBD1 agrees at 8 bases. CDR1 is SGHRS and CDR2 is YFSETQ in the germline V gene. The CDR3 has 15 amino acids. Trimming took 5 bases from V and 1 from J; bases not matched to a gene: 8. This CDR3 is CASRTQGATSYEQYF. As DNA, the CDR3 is TGCGCCAGCAGGACGCAGGGGGCTACGTCCTACGAGCAGTACTTC.

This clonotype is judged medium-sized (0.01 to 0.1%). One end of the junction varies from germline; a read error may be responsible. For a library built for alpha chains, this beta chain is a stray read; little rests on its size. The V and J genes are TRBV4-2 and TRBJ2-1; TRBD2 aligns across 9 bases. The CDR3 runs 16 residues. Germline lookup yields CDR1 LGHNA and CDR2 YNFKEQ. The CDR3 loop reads CASSKDGIAGDNEQFF. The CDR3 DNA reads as TGTGCCAGCAGCAAAGATGGGATAGCGGGGGACAATGAGCAGTTCTTC.

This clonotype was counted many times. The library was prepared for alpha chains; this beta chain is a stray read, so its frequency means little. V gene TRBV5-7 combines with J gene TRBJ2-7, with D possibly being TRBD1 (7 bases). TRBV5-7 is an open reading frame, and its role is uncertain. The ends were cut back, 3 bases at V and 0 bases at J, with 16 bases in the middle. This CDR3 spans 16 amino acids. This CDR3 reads CASSWKTRGLSYEQYF. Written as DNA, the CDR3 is TGTGCCAGCAGCTGGAAGACTAGGGGGCTCTCCTACGAGCAGTACTTC.

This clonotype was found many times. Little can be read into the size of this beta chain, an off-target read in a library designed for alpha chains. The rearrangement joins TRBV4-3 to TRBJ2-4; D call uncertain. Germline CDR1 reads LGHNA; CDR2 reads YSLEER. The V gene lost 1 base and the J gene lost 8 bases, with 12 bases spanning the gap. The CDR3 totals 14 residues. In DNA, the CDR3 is TGCGCCAGCAGCCAAGGCCCAGGAAGGGACATTCAGTACTTC. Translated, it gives CASSQGPGRDIQYF.

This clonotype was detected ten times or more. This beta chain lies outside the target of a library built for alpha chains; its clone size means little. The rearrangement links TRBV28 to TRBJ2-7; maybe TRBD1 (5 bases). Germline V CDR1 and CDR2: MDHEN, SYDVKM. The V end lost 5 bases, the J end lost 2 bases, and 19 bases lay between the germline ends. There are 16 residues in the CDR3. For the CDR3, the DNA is TGTGCCAGCAGTCTTCTCAGGGTGGGCCCCACCTACGAGCAGTACTTC. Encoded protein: CASSLLRVGPTYEQYF.